Following are 10 T cell receptor beta chains from one sample sequenced in a study of T-cell reconstitution after alpha-beta-depleted transplantation in children. For TCRbeta, the library was prepared with unique molecular identifiers. TCRdb re-called the PCR reads with MiXCR, one entry per CDR3 protein. This repertoire shows roughly 300,000 distinct CDR3 sequences, approximately 10% found once; its top ten account for 2% to 3%. The source was PBMCs from the stem cell graft donor, collected from the stem cell graft. These receptors were collected from a human donor who donated a stem cell graft to a child with acute lymphoblastic leukemia.

Only a few counts were recorded for this clonotype. The genes are TRBV7-8 and TRBJ2-2; possible D gene TRBD2, 6 bases. CDR1 and CDR2 from the germline V gene are SGHVS and FQNEAQ. The CDR3 is made up of 16 amino acids. V was pared by 2 bases and J by 4 bases, with 14 bases between. In nucleotides, the CDR3 is TGTGCCAGCAGCTTATGGACCCCTAGCGTCACCGGGGAGCTGTTTTTT. Encoded protein: CASSLWTPSVTGELFF.

The rearrangement uses TRBV18 and TRBJ2-1; 8 bases agree with TRBD1. CDR1 KGHSH and CDR2 LQKENI come from the germline V gene. The CDR3 loop spans 17 amino acids. J lost 2 bases, V lost 1 base, and 7 bases had no gene match. Here the CDR3 DNA reads TGTGCCAGCTCACCACGACAGGGGCCGGGAACCTACAATGAGCAGTTCTTC. It encodes CASSPRQGPGTYNEQFF.

This clonotype has ten or more counts. This sequence joins TRBV9 and TRBJ1-1, with no clear D. The CDR3 totals 14 residues. The germline gives CDR1 SGDLS, CDR2 YYNGEE. Trimming left V 4 bases short and J 1 base short, with 11 bases between. The CDR3 sequence is CASSTHGGNTEAFF. The CDR3 coding sequence is TGTGCCAGCAGCACCCACGGCGGGAACACTGAAGCTTTCTTT.

The chain employs TRBV7-3 and TRBJ2-7; 7 positions agree with TRBD2. CDR1 is SGHTA, CDR2 FQGTGA, per germline. The CDR3 runs 14 residues. V shed 5 bases, J shed 5 bases, and the junction held 9 bases outside the gene matches. The CDR3 nucleotides are TGTGCCAGCAGCCTCCTTGGGGCGGGGGACGAGCAGTACTTC. Protein product: CASSLLGAGDEQYF.

At least ten counts were recorded for this clonotype. The chain is built from TRBV7-2 and TRBJ2-3, with D possibly TRBD2 on 5 matching bases. CDR1 SGHTA and CDR2 FQGNSA come from the germline V gene. V lost 1 base, J lost 2 bases, and 7 bases lay in between. The CDR3 loop spans 14 amino acids. The CDR3 reads CASSLGTLTDTQYF. DNA for the CDR3: TGTGCCAGCAGCTTAGGGACTCTCACAGATACGCAGTATTTT. The full variable domain, completed using reference TRBV7-2 and TRBJ2-3, is GAGVSQSPSNKVTEKGKDVELRCDPISGHTALYWYRQSLGQGLEFLIYFQGNSAPDKSGLPSDRFSAERTGGSVSTLTIQRTQQEDSAVYLCASSLGTLTDTQYFGPGTRLTVL.

The rearrangement joins TRBV5-1 to TRBJ2-3, with unresolved D. CDR1 is SGHRS and CDR2 is YFSETQ in the germline V gene. There are 13 residues in the CDR3. The V end lost 0 bases, the J end lost 5 bases, and 7 bases lay between the germline ends. The CDR3 here is CASSLVVLDTQYF. Here the CDR3 DNA reads TGCGCCAGCAGCTTGGTTGTACTAGATACGCAGTATTTT. Full variable domain (missing parts from reference TRBV5-1 and TRBJ2-3): KAGVTQTPRYLIKTRGQQVTLSCSPISGHRSVSWYQQTPGQGLQFLFEYFSETQRNKGNFPGRFSGRQFSNSRSEMNVSTLELGDSALYLCASSLVVLDTQYFGPGTRLTVL.

This clonotype was recorded at least ten times. A much bigger clone sits one base away, suggesting this may be a read error. The chain links TRBV12-3 or TRBV12-4 to TRBJ2-3; D is uncertain. V lost 6 bases and J 0 bases, leaving 4 bases between the germline ends. The CDR3 is 12 amino acids. The CDR3 nucleotides are TGTGCCAGCAGAATTAGCACAGATACGCAGTATTTT. Translation gives CASRISTDTQYF.

J is TRBJ1-6 and V is TRBV14; perhaps TRBD1 as D (6 bases). Germline V CDR1 and CDR2: SGHDN, FVKESK. The ends were cut back, 4 bases at V and 3 bases at J, with 10 bases in the middle. This CDR3 region has 15 residues. Written as DNA, the CDR3 is TGTGCCAGCAGCCGTGGACAGAACTATAATTCACCCCTCCACTTT. It is translated as CASSRGQNYNSPLHF.

V gene TRBV7-2 combines with J gene TRBJ2-3; 7 bases fit TRBD2. With V trimmed by 5 bases and J by 1 base, 6 bases remained unmatched. This CDR3 has 15 residues. In germline, CDR1 is SGHTA, CDR2 FQGNSA. The CDR3 is CASSRSGIRTDTQYF. CDR3 sequence (DNA): TGTGCCAGCAGCCGAAGCGGGATTCGCACAGATACGCAGTATTTT. The full variable domain, its missing parts supplied by reference TRBV7-2 and TRBJ2-3, is GAGVSQSPSNKVTEKGKDVELRCDPISGHTALYWYRQSLGQGLEFLIYFQGNSAPDKSGLPSDRFSAERTGGSVSTLTIQRTQQEDSAVYLCASSRSGIRTDTQYFGPGTRLTVL.

This clonotype has at least ten counts. The CDR3 loop is CASSFKQGTNEKLFF. CDR3 bases: TGTGCCAGCAGCTTTAAACAGGGAACTAATGAAAAACTGTTTTTT. J is TRBJ1-4 and V is TRBV5-6, with D possibly matching TRBD1 (6 bases). Between the trimmed V and J ends, which lost 2 bases and 1 base, there was a span of 9 bases. The germline gives CDR1 SGHDT, CDR2 YYEEEE. This CDR3 has 15 residues.